This T cell receptor beta chain derives from a study of T cells in Graves' hyperthyroidism and ophthalmopathy. This clonotype was counted ten times or more. Antigen unknown. Researchers took RNA transcripts and amplified the TCR beta CDR3 regions from them. First-round RT-PCR targeting the TCR CDR3 was performed with the HTBI primer set. TCRdb fed the multiplex PCR reads into MiXCR, producing one record per CDR3 protein. The sample contains about 360,000 distinct CDR3 sequences, 13% of which appear only once. Germline values: CDR1 GTSNPN, CDR2 SVGIG (reference sequence). The CDR3 has 13 residues. The ends were cut back, 2 bases at V and 6 bases at J, with 12 bases in the middle. General observations from the study: Clonotypes that were expanded in thyroid above 0.001 mostly appeared in blood too. Using 13 V-J features, a model discriminated ophthalmopathy from stable hyperthyroidism.

Diagnosis of hyperthyroidism was new in patients aged 18 to 65, and its duration was under 2 months. The chain employs TRBV30 and TRBJ2-3; TRBD1 is a possible D gene (6 bases). The receptor comes from a young woman with Graves' hyperthyroidism. The sample consisted of blood. Here the CDR3 DNA reads TGTGCCTGGAGTACGACAGGTCCGGATACGCAGTATTTT. This sequence encodes CAWSTTGPDTQYF. Using reference TRBV30 and TRBJ2-3 for the parts outside the CDR3, the full variable domain is SQTIHQWPATLVQPVGSPLSLECTVEGTSNPNLYWYRQAAGRGLQLLFYSVGIGQISSEVPQNLSASRPQDRQFILSSKKLLLSDSGFYLCAWSTTGPDTQYFGPGTRLTVL.